The present T cell receptor beta chain was sequenced within a study of blood T cell repertoires in COVID-19. Study background: Two negative PCRs, clearance, or symptom resolution had been documented for recovered Cohort 3 donors. Sources were T cells, B-cell-depleted T cells, or PBMCs; the material itself was cDNA or gDNA.

The protocol was immunoSEQ multiplex PCR, while the TCRdb copy is restricted to in-frame clones and leaves out a portion. The sample yields under 200,000 clones, more than 85% seen once. Germline V CDR1 and CDR2: GTSNPN, SVGIG (reference sequence). The CDR3 has 13 residues. V was cut by 0 bases and J by 7 bases, with 10 bases left in between. Enrollees, about 18 to 89 years old, lived in approximately 25 US areas. Cohort placement rested on clinical history that participants reported themselves. The clonotype was recovered from a woman between 40 and 55 years old in a cohort exposed to, infected with or recovered from COVID-19 (not recorded which). What was sequenced was PBMCs or T cells enriched from blood (not recorded which). The chain couples TRBV30 to TRBJ1-5, with D possibly matching TRBD1 (5 bases). This CDR3 reads CAWSVGAWQPQHF. The DNA for the CDR3 is TGTGCCTGGAGTGTAGGGGCCTGGCAGCCCCAGCATTTT.